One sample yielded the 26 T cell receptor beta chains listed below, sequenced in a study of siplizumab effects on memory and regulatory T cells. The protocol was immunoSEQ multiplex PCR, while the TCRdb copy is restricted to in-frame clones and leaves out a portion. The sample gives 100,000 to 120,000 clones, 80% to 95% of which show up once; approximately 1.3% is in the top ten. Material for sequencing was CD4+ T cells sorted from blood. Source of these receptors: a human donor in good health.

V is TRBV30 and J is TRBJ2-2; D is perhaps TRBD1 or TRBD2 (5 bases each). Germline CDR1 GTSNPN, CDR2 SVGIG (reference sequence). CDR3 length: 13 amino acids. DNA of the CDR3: TGTGCAAGGCGGATGGGGGACACCGGGGAGCTGTTTTTT. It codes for CARRMGDTGELFF.

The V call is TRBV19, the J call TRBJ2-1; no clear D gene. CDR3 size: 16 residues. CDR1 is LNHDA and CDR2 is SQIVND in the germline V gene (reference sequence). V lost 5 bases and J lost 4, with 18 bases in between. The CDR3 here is CASSSRKAAAYNEQFF. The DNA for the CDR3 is TGTGCCAGTAGTTCAAGGAAGGCGGCAGCTTACAATGAGCAGTTCTTC.

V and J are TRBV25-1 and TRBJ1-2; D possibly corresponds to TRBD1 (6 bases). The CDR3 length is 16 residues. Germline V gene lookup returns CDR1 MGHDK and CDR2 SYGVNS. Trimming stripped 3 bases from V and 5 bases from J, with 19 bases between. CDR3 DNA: TGTGCCAGCAGTGACACCTCTCGGGGGCGCGCTTATGGCTACACCTTC. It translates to CASSDTSRGRAYGYTF.

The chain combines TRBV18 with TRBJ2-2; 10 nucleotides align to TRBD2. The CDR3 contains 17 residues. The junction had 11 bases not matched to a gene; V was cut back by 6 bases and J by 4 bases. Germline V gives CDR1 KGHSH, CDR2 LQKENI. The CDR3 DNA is TGTGCCAGCTCTCCCAGAAGCGGGGGGGCCAGCACCGGGGAGCTGTTTTTT. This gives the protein CASSPRSGGASTGELFF.

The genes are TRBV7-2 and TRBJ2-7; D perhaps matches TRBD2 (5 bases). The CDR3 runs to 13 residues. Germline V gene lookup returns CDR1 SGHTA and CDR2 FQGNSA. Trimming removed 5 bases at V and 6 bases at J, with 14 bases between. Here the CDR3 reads CASSLEAEGEQYF. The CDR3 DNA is TGTGCCAGCAGCCTAGAGGCCGAGGGCGAGCAGTACTTC. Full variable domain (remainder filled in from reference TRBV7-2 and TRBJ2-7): GAGVSQSPSNKVTEKGKDVELRCDPISGHTALYWYRQSLGQGLEFLIYFQGNSAPDKSGLPSDRFSAERTGGSVSTLTIQRTQQEDSAVYLCASSLEAEGEQYFGPGTRLTVT.

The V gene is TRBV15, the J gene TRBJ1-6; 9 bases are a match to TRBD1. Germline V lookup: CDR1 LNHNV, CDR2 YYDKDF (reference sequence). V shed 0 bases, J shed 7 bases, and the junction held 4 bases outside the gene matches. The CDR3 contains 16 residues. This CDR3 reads CATSRDRDRVNSPLHF. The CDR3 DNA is TGTGCCACCAGCAGAGATCGGGACAGGGTAAATTCACCCCTCCACTTT.

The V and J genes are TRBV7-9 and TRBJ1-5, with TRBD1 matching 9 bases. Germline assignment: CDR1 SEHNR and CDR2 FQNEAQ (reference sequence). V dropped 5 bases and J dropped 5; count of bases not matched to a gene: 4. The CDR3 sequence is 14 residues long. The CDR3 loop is CASSLDRGDQPQHF. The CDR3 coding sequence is TGTGCCAGCAGCCTCGACAGGGGGGATCAGCCCCAGCATTTT.

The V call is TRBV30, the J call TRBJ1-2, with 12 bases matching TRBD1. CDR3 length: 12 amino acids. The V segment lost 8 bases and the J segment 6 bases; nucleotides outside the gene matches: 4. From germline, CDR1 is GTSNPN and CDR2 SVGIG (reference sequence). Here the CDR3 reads CARGTGGNGYTF. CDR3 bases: TGTGCCAGAGGGACAGGGGGCAATGGCTACACCTTC.

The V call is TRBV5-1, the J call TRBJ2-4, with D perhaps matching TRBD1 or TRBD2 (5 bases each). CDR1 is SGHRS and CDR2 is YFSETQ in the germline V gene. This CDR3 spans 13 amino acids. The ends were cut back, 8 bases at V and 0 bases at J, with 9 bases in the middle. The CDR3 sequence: CASTGTAKNIQYF. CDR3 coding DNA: TGCGCCAGTACCGGGACAGCCAAAAACATTCAGTACTTC. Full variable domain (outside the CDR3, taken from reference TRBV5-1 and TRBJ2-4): KAGVTQTPRYLIKTRGQQVTLSCSPISGHRSVSWYQQTPGQGLQFLFEYFSETQRNKGNFPGRFSGRQFSNSRSEMNVSTLELGDSALYLCASTGTAKNIQYFGAGTRLSVL.

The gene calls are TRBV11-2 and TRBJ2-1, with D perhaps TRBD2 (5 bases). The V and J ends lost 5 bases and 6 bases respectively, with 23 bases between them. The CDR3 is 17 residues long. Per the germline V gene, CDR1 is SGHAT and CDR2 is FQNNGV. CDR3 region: CASSQHHPGGFPNEQFF. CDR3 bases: TGTGCCAGCAGCCAACACCATCCGGGCGGGTTCCCCAATGAGCAGTTCTTC.

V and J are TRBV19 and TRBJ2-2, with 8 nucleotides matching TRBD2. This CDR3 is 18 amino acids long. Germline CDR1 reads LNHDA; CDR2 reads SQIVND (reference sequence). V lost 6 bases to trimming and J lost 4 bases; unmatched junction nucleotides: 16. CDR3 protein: CASRMSGLVAGTTGELFF. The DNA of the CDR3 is TGTGCCAGTAGGATGTCGGGGTTGGTAGCGGGAACCACCGGGGAGCTGTTTTTT.

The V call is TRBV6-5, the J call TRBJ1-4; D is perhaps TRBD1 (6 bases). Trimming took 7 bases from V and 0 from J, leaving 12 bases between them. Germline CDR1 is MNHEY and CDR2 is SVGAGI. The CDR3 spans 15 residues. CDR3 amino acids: CASKFRGATNEKLFF. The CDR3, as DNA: TGTGCCAGCAAGTTTAGGGGGGCAACTAATGAAAAACTGTTTTTT.

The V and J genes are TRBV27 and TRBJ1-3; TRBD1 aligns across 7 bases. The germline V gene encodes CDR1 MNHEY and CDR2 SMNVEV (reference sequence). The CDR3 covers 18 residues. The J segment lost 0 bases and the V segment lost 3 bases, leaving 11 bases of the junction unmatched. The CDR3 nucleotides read TGTGCCAGCAGTTTCCGGGACAGCAAAGACGGCTCTGGAAACACCATATATTTT. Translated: CASSFRDSKDGSGNTIYF.

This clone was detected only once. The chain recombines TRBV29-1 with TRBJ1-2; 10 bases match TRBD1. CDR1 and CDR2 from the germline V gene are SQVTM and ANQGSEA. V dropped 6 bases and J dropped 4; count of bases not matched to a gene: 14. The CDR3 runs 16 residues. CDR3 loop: CSVAKGRTGGIYGYTF. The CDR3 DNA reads TGCAGCGTCGCGAAGGGGAGGACAGGGGGAATCTATGGCTACACCTTC.

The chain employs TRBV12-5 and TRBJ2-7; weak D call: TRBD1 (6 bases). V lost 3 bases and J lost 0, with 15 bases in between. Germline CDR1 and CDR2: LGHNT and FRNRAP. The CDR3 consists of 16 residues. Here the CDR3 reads CASGLTGTSSSYEQYF. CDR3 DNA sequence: TGTGCTAGTGGTTTAACCGGGACATCGAGCTCCTACGAGCAGTACTTC. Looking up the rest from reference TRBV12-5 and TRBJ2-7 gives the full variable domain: DARVTQTPRHKVTEMGQEVTMRCQPILGHNTVFWYRQTMMQGLELLAYFRNRAPLDDSGMPKDRFSAEMPDATLATLKIQPSEPRDSAVYFCASGLTGTSSSYEQYFGPGTRLTVT.

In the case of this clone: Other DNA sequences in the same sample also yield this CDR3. CDR3 sequence: CASSLVGNTIYF. The CDR3 DNA sequence: TGTGCCAGCAGCTTAGTCGGAAACACCATATATTTT. The chain has TRBV7-8 and TRBJ1-3; D remains unclear. Looked up from germline, CDR1 is SGHVS and CDR2 is FQNEAQ. The CDR3 is 12 amino acids. The V and J ends lost 1 base and 4 bases respectively, with 2 bases between them.

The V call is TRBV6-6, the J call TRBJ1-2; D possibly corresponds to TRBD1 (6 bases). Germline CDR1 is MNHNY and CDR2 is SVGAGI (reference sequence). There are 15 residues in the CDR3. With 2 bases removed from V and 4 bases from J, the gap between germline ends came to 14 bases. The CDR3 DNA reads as TGTGCCAGCAGTTACGAGGGGGGGACCGCCTATGGCTACACCTTC. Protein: CASSYEGGTAYGYTF.

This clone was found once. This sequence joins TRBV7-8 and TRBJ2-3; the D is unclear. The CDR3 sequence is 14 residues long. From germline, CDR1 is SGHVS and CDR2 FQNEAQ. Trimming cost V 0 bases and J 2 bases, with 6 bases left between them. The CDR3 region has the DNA TGTGCCAGCAGCTTAGCCTTAAACACAGATACGCAGTATTTT. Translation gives CASSLALNTDTQYF.

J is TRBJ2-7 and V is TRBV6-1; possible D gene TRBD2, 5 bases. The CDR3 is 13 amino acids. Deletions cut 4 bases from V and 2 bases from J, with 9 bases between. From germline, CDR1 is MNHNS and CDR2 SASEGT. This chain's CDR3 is CASSADGTYEQYF. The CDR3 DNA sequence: TGTGCCAGCAGTGCAGACGGGACCTACGAGCAGTACTTC.

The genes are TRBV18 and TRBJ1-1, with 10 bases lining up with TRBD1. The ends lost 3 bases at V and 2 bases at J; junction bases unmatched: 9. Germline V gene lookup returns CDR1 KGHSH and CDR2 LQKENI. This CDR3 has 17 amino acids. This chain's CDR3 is CASSPSQGQGLNTEAFF. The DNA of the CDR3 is TGTGCCAGCTCACCGTCCCAGGGACAGGGGTTAAACACTGAAGCTTTCTTT.

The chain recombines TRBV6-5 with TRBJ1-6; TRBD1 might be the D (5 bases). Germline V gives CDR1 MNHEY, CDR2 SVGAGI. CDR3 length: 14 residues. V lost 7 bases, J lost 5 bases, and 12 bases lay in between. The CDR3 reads CASTRGSHNSPLHF. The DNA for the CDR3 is TGTGCCAGCACCCGGGGGAGTCATAATTCACCCCTCCACTTT.

This chain's CDR3 is CASSLGRAEYFF. CDR3 DNA sequence: TGCGCCAGCAGCTTGGGCAGGGCCGAATATTTCTTT. The V call is TRBV5-1, the J call TRBJ1-1, with D possibly being TRBD1 (5 bases). Trimming removed 0 bases from V and 13 bases from J, with 13 bases in between. CDR3 length: 12 amino acids. CDR1 and CDR2 (germline): SGHRS, YFSETQ.

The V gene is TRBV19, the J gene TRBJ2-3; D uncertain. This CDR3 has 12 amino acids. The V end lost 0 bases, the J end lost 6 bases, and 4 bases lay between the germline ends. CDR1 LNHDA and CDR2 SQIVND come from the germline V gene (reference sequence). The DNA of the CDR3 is TGTGCCAGTAGTATAGAGGGGGATACGCAGTATTTT. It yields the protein CASSIEGDTQYF.

CDR3 bases: TGTGCCAGCACGGTCTCGGGGCTGTTGAACTATGGCTACACCTTC. Amino acid sequence: CASTVSGLLNYGYTF. The chain employs TRBV27 and TRBJ1-2; D perhaps matches TRBD1 (5 bases). The V end was cut by 7 bases, the J end by 2 bases, with 17 bases between. The CDR3 is 15 residues long. In germline, CDR1 is MNHEY, CDR2 SMNVEV (reference sequence).

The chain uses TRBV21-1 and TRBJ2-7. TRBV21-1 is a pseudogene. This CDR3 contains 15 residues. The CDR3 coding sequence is TGTGCCAGCAGCAAAGGAAAAGGGTACGTCCACGAGCAGTACTTC. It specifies CASSKGKGYVHEQYF.

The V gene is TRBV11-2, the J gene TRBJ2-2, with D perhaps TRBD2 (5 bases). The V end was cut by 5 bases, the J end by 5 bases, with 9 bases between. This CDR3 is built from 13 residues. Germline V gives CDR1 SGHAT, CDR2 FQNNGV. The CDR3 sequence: CASSPPGTGELFF. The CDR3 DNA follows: TGTGCCAGCAGCCCCCCGGGGACCGGGGAGCTGTTTTTT.